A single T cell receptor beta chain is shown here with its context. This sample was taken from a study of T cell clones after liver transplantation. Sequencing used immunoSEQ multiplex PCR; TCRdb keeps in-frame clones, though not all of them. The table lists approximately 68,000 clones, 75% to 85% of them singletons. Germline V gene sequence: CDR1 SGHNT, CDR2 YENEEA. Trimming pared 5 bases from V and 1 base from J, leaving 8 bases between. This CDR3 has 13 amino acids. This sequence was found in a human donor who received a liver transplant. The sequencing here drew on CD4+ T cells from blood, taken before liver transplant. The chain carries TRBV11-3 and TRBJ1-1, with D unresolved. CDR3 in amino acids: CASSLTTNTEAFF. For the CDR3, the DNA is TGTGCCAGCAGCCTAACAACGAACACTGAAGCTTTCTTT.